This T cell receptor (beta chain) was identified in a study of Graves' ophthalmopathy and Graves' hyperthyroidism. About the study: By definition, stable hyperthyroidism involved no ophthalmopathy within 18 months of follow-up.

Diagnosis relied on clinical symptoms, serum thyroxine, TRAb, thyroid ultrasound and orbital computed tomography. Study-level points and caveats: Thyroid clonotypes that were expanded above 0.001 frequency mostly also appeared in blood.

RNA served as the template for amplifying TCR beta CDR3 regions. HTBI primers were used in a first-round RT-PCR, which preceded a second-round multiplex PCR. In TCRdb, the multiplex PCR reads were re-called with MiXCR into one record per CDR3 protein. The sample has over a million distinct CDR3 sequences; roughly 35% are singletons. Looked up from germline, CDR1 is SGHTA and CDR2 is FQGTGA. The CDR3 consists of 13 residues. Between the trimmed V and J ends, which lost 1 base and 9 bases, there was a span of 9 bases. There are a few counts of this clonotype. Antigen specificity is unknown. The TCR sequence derives from an adult man with Graves' hyperthyroidism. Source material: peripheral blood or thyroid tissue (not recorded which). The chain joins TRBV7-3 to TRBJ2-2; D uncertain. The CDR3 DNA follows: TGTGCCAGCAGCTTAATATTAGGGAGGGAGCTGTTTTTT. Translation: CASSLILGRELFF.